This T cell receptor (beta chain) was captured by sequencing in a study of OX40 agonist ivuxolimab in advanced cancers. On the study more broadly: Patient treatment consisted of intravenous ivuxolimab administration every 2 weeks at 0.01 to 10 mg/kg. A mean age of around 60 years, range about 20 to 85, was recorded, and approximately 80% were male. Partial responses, seen in three patients, involved one hepatocellular carcinoma and two cutaneous melanomas.

Losses at the gene ends were 5 bases for V and 8 bases for J; bases not matched to a gene: 9. Germline V CDR1 and CDR2: SGHTA, FQGNSA. The CDR3 extends over 14 amino acids. Sequenced by immunoSEQ multiplex PCR; TCRdb stores in-frame clones only, minus some. The table lists about 91,000 clones, roughly 87% of them singletons. The input for sequencing was CD4+ or CD8+ T cells sorted from blood, taken in a trial of the OX40 agonist ivuxolimab. This clonotype was obtained from an adult with an advanced solid tumor such as melanoma, head and neck, liver or kidney cancer. V and J are TRBV7-2 and TRBJ2-1, with TRBD2 identical over 7 bases. CDR3 bases: TGTGCCAGCAGCCGGGGGGATAGCGTCCATGAGCAGTTCTTC. It yields the protein CASSRGDSVHEQFF.